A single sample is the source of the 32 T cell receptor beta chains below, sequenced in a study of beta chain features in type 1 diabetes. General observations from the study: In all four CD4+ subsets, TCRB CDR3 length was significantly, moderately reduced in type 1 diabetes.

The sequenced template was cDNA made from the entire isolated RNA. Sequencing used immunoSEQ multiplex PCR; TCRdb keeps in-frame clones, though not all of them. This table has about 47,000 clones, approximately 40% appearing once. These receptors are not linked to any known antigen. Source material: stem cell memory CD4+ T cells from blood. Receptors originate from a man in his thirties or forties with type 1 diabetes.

CDR3 sequence: CASSPGQGASQYGYTF. The CDR3 DNA reads TGCGCCAGCTCGCCGGGACAGGGGGCTTCTCAGTATGGCTACACCTTC. The chain carries TRBV5-1 and TRBJ1-2; 12 bases match TRBD1. V was pared by 7 bases and J by 5 bases, with 12 bases of the junction left unmatched. The CDR3 runs 16 residues. CDR1 is SGHRS and CDR2 is YFSETQ in the germline V gene.

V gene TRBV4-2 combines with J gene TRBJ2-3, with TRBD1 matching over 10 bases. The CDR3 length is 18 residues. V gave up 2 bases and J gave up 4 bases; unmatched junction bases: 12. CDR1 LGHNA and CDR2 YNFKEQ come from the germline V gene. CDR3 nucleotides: TGTGCCAGCAGCCAACTCGGACAGGGGGGTATTGGGGCAGATACGCAGTATTTT. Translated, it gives CASSQLGQGGIGADTQYF.

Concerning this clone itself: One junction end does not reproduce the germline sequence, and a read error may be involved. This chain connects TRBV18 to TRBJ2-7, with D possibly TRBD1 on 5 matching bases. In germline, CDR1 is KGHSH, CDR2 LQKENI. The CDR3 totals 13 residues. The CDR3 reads CASSPQTVNEQYF. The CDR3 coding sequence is TGTGCCAGCTCGCCACAGACAGTAAACGAGCAGTACTTC.

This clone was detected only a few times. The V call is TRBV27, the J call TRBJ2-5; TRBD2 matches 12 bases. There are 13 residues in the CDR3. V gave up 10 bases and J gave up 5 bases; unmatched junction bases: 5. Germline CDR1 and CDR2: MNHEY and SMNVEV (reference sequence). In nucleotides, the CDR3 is TGTGCCACACGACTAGCGGGAGCTGAGACCCAGTACTTC. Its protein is CATRLAGAETQYF.

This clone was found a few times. The CDR3 sequence: CAISAGGPGEQYF. The DNA of the CDR3 is TGTGCCATTTCAGCGGGAGGGCCGGGGGAGCAGTACTTC. V is TRBV10-3 and J is TRBJ2-7, with TRBD2 identical over 10 bases. CDR1 and CDR2 from the germline V gene are ENHRY and SYGVKD. V was clipped by 9 bases and J by 7 bases; unmatched bases: 9. This CDR3 is built from 13 residues.

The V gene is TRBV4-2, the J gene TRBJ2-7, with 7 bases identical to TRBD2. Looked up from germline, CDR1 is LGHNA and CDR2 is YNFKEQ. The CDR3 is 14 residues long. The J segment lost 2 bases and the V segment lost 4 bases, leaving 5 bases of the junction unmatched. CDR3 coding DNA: TGTGCCAGCAGCCCCGCTAGCGGACCCTACGAGCAGTACTTC. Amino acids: CASSPASGPYEQYF.

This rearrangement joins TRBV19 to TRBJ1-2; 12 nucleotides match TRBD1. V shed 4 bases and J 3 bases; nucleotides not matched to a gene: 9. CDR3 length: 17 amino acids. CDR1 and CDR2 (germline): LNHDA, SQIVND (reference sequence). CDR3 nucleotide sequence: TGTGCCAGTAGTACCGGGACAGGGGGCCGAATACACTATGGCTACACCTTC. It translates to CASSTGTGGRIHYGYTF.

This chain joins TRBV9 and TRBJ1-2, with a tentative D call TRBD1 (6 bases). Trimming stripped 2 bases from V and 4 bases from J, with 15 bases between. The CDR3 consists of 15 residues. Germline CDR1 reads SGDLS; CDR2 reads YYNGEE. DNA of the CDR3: TGTGCCAGCAGCGTGTCAATAACAGGGCTCTATGGCTACACCTTC. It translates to CASSVSITGLYGYTF.

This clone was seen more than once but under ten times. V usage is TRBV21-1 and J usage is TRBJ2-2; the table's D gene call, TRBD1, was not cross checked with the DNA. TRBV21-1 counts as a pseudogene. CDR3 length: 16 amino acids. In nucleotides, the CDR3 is TGTGCCAGCAGCTCTCGACAGGGGCAACGCAACGGGGAGCTGTTTTTT. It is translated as CASSSRQGQRNGELFF.

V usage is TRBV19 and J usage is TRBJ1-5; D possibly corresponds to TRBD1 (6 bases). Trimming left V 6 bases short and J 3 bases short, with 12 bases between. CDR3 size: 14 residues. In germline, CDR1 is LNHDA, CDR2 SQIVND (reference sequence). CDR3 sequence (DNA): TGTGCCAGTAGAAGGGGGACATTCAATCAGCCCCAGCATTTT. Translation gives CASRRGTFNQPQHF.

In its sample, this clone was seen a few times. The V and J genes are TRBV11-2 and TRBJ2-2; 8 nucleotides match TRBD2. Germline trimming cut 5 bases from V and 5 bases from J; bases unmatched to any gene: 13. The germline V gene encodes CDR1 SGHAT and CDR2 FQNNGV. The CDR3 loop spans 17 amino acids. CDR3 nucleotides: TGTGCCAGCAGCATGACGGTGGGCGGGGGGCGGACCGGGGAGCTGTTTTTT. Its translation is CASSMTVGGGRTGELFF.

The CDR3 reads CATSRDRADTQYF. The CDR3 region has the DNA TGTGCCACCAGCAGAGATCGAGCGGATACGCAGTATTTT. J is TRBJ2-3 and V is TRBV15, with D unclear. The germline CDR1 and CDR2 sequences are LNHNV and YYDKDF (reference sequence). The CDR3 runs to 13 residues. V lost 0 bases to trimming and J lost 6 bases, with 7 bases between them. Full variable domain (missing parts from reference TRBV15 and TRBJ2-3): DAMVIQNPRYQVTQFGKPVTLSCSQTLNHNVMYWYQQKSSQAPKLLFHYYDKDFNNEADTPDNFQSRRPNTSFCFLDIRSPGLGDTAMYLCATSRDRADTQYFGPGTRLTVL.

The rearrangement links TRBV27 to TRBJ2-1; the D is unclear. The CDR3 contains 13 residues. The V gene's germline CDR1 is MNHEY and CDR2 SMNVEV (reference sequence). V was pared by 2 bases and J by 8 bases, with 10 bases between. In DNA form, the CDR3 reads TGTGCCAGCAGTTTAATTAGCCGGGATGAGCAGTTCTTC. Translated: CASSLISRDEQFF.

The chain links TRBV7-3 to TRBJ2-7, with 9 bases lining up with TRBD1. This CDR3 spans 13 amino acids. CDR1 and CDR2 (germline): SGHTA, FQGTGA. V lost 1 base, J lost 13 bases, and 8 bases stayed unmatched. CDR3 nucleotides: TGTGCCAGCAGCTTAAAGGGGACAGGGAAGATTTACTTC. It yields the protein CASSLKGTGKIYF.

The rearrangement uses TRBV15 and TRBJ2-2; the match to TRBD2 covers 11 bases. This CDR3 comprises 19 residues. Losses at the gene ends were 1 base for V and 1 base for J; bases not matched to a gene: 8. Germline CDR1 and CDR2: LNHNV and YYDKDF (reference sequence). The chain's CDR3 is CATSRARLAGYQNTGELFF. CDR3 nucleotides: TGTGCCACCAGCAGAGCGCGACTAGCGGGATACCAGAACACCGGGGAGCTGTTTTTT. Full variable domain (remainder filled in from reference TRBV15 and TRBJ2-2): DAMVIQNPRYQVTQFGKPVTLSCSQTLNHNVMYWYQQKSSQAPKLLFHYYDKDFNNEADTPDNFQSRRPNTSFCFLDIRSPGLGDTAMYLCATSRARLAGYQNTGELFFGEGSRLTVL.

In DNA, the CDR3 is TGTGCCACAAGGAGGGCAGATACGCAGTATTTT. Translation: CATRRADTQYF. This chain uses TRBV28 with TRBJ2-3; D possibly corresponds to TRBD2 (6 bases). The CDR3 is 11 residues long. Germline V lookup: CDR1 MDHEN, CDR2 SYDVKM. The V end was cut by 10 bases, the J end by 4 bases, with 9 bases between.

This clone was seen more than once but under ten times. The CDR3 here is CSVGDPTKQYF. CDR3 in DNA: TGCAGCGTGGGCGATCCTACGAAGCAGTACTTC. The chain has TRBV29-1 and TRBJ2-7, with D uncertain. V lost 6 bases to trimming and J lost 8 bases, with 14 bases between them. The CDR3 totals 11 residues. The V gene's germline CDR1 is SQVTM and CDR2 ANQGSEA.

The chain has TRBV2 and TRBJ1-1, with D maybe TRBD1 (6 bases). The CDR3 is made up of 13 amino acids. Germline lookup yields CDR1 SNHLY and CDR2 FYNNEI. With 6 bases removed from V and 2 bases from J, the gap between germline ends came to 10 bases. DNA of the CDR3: TGTGCCAGCAGCGGACAGAGAAACACTGAAGCTTTCTTT. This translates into CASSGQRNTEAFF.

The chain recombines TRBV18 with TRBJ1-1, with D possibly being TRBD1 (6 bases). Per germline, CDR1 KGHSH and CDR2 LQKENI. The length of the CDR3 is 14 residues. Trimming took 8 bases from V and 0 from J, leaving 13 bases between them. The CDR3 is CASTSTGLNTEAFF. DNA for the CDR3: TGTGCCAGCACTTCGACAGGCCTGAACACTGAAGCTTTCTTT.

The DNA of the CDR3 is TGTGCCAGCATCCGGCAGCGGGATGGGGGGCAGTTCTTC. The encoded protein is CASIRQRDGGQFF. The chain recombines TRBV7-2 with TRBJ2-1; 7 bases are a match to TRBD2. J was trimmed by 12 bases and V by 7 bases; bases with no gene match: 12. The V gene's germline CDR1 is SGHTA and CDR2 FQGNSA. The CDR3 covers 13 residues.

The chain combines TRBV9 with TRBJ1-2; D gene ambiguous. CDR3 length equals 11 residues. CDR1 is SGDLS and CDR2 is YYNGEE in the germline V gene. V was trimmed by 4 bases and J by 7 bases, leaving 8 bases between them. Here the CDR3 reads CASSSIVGYTF. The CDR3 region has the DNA TGTGCCAGCAGCTCTATCGTTGGCTACACCTTC.

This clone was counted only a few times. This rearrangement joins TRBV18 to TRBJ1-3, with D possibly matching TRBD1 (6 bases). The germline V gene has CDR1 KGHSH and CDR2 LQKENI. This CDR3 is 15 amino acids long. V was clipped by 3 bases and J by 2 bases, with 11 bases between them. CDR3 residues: CASSPWTVAGNTIYF. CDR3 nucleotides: TGTGCCAGCTCACCCTGGACAGTTGCTGGAAACACCATATATTTT.

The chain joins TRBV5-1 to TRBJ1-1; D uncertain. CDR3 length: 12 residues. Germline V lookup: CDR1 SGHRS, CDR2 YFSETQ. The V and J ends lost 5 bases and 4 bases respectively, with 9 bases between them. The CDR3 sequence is CASSSGVTEAFF. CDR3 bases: TGCGCCAGCAGTTCCGGGGTCACTGAAGCTTTCTTT.

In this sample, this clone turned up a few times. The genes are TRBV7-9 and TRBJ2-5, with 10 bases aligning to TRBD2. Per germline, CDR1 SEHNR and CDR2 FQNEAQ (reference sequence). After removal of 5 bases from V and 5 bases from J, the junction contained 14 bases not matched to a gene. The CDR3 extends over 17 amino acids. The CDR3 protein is CASSMGLAGVITETQYF. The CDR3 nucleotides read TGTGCCAGCAGCATGGGGCTAGCGGGAGTAATCACGGAGACCCAGTACTTC.

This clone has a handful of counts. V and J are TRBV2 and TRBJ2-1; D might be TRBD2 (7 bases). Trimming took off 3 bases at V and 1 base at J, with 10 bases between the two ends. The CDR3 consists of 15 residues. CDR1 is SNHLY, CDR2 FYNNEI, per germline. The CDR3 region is CASSDGGQSYNEQFF. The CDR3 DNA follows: TGTGCCAGCAGTGACGGGGGGCAATCCTACAATGAGCAGTTCTTC. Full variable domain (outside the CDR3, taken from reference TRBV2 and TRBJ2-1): EPEVTQTPSHQVTQMGQEVILRCVPISNHLYFYWYRQILGQKVEFLVSFYNNEISEKSEIFDDQFSVERPDGSNFTLKIRSTKLEDSAMYFCASSDGGQSYNEQFFGPGTRLTVL.

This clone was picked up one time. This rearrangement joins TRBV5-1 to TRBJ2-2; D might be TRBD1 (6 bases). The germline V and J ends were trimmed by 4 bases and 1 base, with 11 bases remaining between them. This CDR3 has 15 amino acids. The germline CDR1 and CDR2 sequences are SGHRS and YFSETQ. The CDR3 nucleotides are TGCGCCAGCAGCCCCCAGGGGTTGAACACCGGGGAGCTGTTTTTT. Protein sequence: CASSPQGLNTGELFF.

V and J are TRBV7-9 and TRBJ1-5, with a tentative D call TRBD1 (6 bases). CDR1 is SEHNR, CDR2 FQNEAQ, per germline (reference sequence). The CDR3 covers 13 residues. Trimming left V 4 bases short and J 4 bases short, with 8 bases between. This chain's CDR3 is CASSSQGNQPQHF. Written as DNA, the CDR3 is TGTGCCAGCAGCTCACAGGGAAATCAGCCCCAGCATTTT.

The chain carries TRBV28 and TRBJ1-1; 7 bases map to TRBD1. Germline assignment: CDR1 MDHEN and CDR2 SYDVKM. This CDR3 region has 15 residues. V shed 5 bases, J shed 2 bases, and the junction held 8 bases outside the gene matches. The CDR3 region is CASSPNRGLNTEAFF. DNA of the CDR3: TGTGCCAGCAGTCCTAACAGGGGACTCAACACTGAAGCTTTCTTT.

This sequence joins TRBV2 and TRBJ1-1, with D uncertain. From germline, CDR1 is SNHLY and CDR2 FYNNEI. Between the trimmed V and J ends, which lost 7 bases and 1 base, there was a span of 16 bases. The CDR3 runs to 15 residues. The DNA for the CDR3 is TGTGCCAGCACGGTAGGAGTCATTCCGAACACTGAAGCTTTCTTT. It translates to CASTVGVIPNTEAFF.

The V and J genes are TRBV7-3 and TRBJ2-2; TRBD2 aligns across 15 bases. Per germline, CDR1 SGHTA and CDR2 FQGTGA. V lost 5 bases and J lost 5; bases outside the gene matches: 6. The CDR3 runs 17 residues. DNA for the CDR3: TGTGCCAGCAGCCCCCTCGGACTAGCGGGAGGGACCGGGGAGCTGTTTTTT. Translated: CASSPLGLAGGTGELFF. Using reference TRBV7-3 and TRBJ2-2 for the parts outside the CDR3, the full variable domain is GAGVSQTPSNKVTEKGKYVELRCDPISGHTALYWYRQSLGQGPEFLIYFQGTGAADDSGLPNDRFFAVRPEGSVSTLKIQRTERGDSAVYLCASSPLGLAGGTGELFFGEGSRLTVL.

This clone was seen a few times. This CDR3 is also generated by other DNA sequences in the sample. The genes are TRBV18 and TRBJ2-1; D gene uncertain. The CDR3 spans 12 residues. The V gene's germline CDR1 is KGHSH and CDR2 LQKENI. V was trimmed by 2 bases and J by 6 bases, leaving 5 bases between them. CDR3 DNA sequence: TGTGCCAGCTCACCATCGGGCAATGAGCAGTTCTTC. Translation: CASSPSGNEQFF.

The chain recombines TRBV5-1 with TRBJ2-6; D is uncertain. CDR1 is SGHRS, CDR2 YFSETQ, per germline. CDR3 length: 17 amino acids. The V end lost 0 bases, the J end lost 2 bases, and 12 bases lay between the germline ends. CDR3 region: CASSLGLARAGANVLTF. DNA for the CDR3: TGCGCCAGCAGCTTGGGGTTGGCTCGGGCTGGGGCCAACGTCCTGACTTTC.